One sample yielded the 24 T cell receptor beta chains listed below, sequenced in a study of shared clonotypes between healthy human individuals. Assay: immunoSEQ multiplex PCR; the TCRdb copy retains only in-frame clones and omits some. The data show over 2,000,000 clones, roughly 95% seen once. Selected positively for CCR7 and CD45RO-negative, naive CD8 cells excluded terminally differentiated effector memory CD45RA+ cells. What was sequenced was naive CD8+ T cells from PBMCs. Receptor source: a man younger than 30 in good health. Some clones in this sample may be carry-over from other donors' samples.

The chain links TRBV28 to TRBJ2-7; D is possibly TRBD2 (6 bases). From germline, CDR1 is MDHEN and CDR2 SYDVKM. This CDR3 region has 16 residues. The V and J ends lost 5 bases and 2 bases respectively, with 19 bases between them. The CDR3 DNA is TGTGCCAGCAGTCCCCTGGTGGGGGGAAGACCCTACGAGCAGTACTTC. Residues: CASSPLVGGRPYEQYF.

The chain couples TRBV30 to TRBJ2-1, with D unclear. Germline assignment: CDR1 GTSNPN and CDR2 SVGIG (reference sequence). The CDR3 is made up of 12 amino acids. Trimming shortened V by 6 bases and J by 8 bases, and 14 bases separated the two germline ends. CDR3 in DNA: TGTGCCTGCCCTACTACACGGGATGAGCAGTTCTTC. Protein product: CACPTTRDEQFF.

V is TRBV6-1 and J is TRBJ2-5; perhaps D is TRBD1 or TRBD2 (5 bases each). The CDR3 consists of 12 residues. V lost 2 bases and J 13 bases, leaving 14 bases between the germline ends. Germline lookup yields CDR1 MNHNS and CDR2 SASEGT. The CDR3 region has the DNA TGTGCCAGCAGTGAACTCGGGGCTCGTGGGTACTTC. Translated: CASSELGARGYF.

The chain employs TRBV11-1 and TRBJ2-2, with D perhaps TRBD1 or TRBD2 (5 bases each). CDR1 SGHAT and CDR2 FQDESV come from the germline V gene (reference sequence). The CDR3 extends over 17 amino acids. Trimming pared 3 bases from V and 5 bases from J, leaving 19 bases between. CDR3: CASSFNSVGTGTGELFF. CDR3 bases: TGTGCCAGCAGCTTTAATTCCGTCGGGACGGGAACCGGGGAGCTGTTTTTT.

This clone was seen only once. This chain uses TRBV12-5 with TRBJ1-4; D unresolved. The V end lost 3 bases, the J end lost 2 bases, and 13 bases lay between the germline ends. CDR1 and CDR2 (germline): LGHNT, FRNRAP. The CDR3 is 16 amino acids. Here the CDR3 reads CASGFPGLTTNEKLFF. For the CDR3, the DNA is TGTGCTAGTGGTTTTCCAGGACTGACCACTAATGAAAAACTGTTTTTT.

The chain links TRBV29-1 to TRBJ2-2; the match to TRBD2 covers 11 bases. The CDR3 is 13 amino acids. Germline V lookup: CDR1 SQVTM, CDR2 ANQGSEA. J was trimmed by 4 bases and V by 6 bases; bases with no gene match: 1. This chain's CDR3 is CSVLAGGTGELFF. The CDR3 DNA sequence: TGCAGCGTGCTAGCGGGAGGCACCGGGGAGCTGTTTTTT.

The chain recombines TRBV28 with TRBJ1-4; D call uncertain. There are 16 residues in the CDR3. The germline gives CDR1 MDHEN, CDR2 SYDVKM. Trimming removed 4 bases at V and 5 bases at J, with 17 bases between. This CDR3 reads CASSSYREVKNEKLFF. As DNA, the CDR3 is TGTGCCAGCAGTTCATACCGGGAGGTCAAAAATGAAAAACTGTTTTTT.

This clone was found once. J is TRBJ1-4 and V is TRBV28; the D gene is possibly TRBD1 (6 bases). V was clipped by 6 bases and J by 7 bases, with 18 bases between them. The CDR3 is 15 residues long. CDR1 is MDHEN, CDR2 SYDVKM, per germline. CDR3 in DNA: TGTGCCAGCAGCACCCCACAGGGATGGGTTGAAAAACTGTTTTTT. Translating gives CASSTPQGWVEKLFF.

CDR3 in amino acids: CASSFRDEQYF. CDR3 sequence (DNA): TGTGCCAGCAGCTTCAGGGACGAGCAGTACTTC. The chain couples TRBV11-2 to TRBJ2-7, with D possibly matching TRBD1 (5 bases). This CDR3 has 11 amino acids. CDR1 and CDR2 from the germline V gene are SGHAT and FQNNGV. V was cut by 3 bases and J by 5 bases, with 5 bases left in between.

As DNA, the CDR3 is TGTGCCAGCAGTCTATTGACAGGGAGCTATGGCTACACCTTC. The encoded protein is CASSLLTGSYGYTF. V usage is TRBV28 and J usage is TRBJ1-2, with TRBD1 identical over 7 bases. Germline trimming cut 5 bases from V and 4 bases from J; bases unmatched to any gene: 7. The length of the CDR3 is 14 residues. The germline gives CDR1 MDHEN, CDR2 SYDVKM.

The CDR3 DNA reads TGTGCCAGTAGTATGAAGGCCAACGTCCTGACTTTC. Translation: CASSMKANVLTF. The V gene is TRBV19, the J gene TRBJ2-6, with D unclear. The V end lost 3 bases, the J end lost 6 bases, and 3 bases lay between the germline ends. This CDR3 has 12 amino acids. CDR1 is LNHDA and CDR2 is SQIVND in the germline V gene (reference sequence).

The V call is TRBV28, the J call TRBJ2-7; no firm D call. Per germline, CDR1 MDHEN and CDR2 SYDVKM. V lost 3 bases and J lost 2, with 8 bases in between. The CDR3 consists of 13 residues. The CDR3 bases are TGTGCCAGCAGTTTGCCCCTCGCCTACGAGCAGTACTTC. It is translated as CASSLPLAYEQYF. The variable domain in full, completed from reference TRBV28 and TRBJ2-7, reads DVKVTQSSRYLVKRTGEKVFLECVQDMDHENMFWYRQDPGLGLRLIYFSYDVKMKEKGDIPEGYSVSREKKERFSLILESASTNQTSMYLCASSLPLAYEQYFGPGTRLTVT.

The CDR3 spells CASSSTVALINEQFF. Here the CDR3 DNA reads TGTGCCAGCAGCTCAACTGTTGCCTTAATCAATGAGCAGTTCTTC. This sequence joins TRBV11-2 and TRBJ2-1; D call uncertain. CDR1 SGHAT and CDR2 FQNNGV come from the germline V gene. This CDR3 is built from 15 residues. Deletions cut 4 bases from V and 6 bases from J, with 16 bases between. Full variable domain (rest looked up from reference TRBV11-2 and TRBJ2-1): EAGVAQSPRYKIIEKRQSVAFWCNPISGHATLYWYQQILGQGPKLLIQFQNNGVVDDSQLPKDRFSAERLKGVDSTLKIQPAKLEDSAVYLCASSSTVALINEQFFGPGTRLTVL.

As regards this clone: Its ends do not fully match the called genes, so a read error is possible. This sequence joins TRBV5-8 and TRBJ2-1, with 8 bases lining up with TRBD2. This CDR3 has 15 amino acids. CDR1 is SGHTS and CDR2 is YDEGEE in the germline V gene. DNA for the CDR3: TGCGCCAGCAGCGAGATGAGCGGGAGAGAGGGTGAGCAGTTCTTC. This gives the protein CASSEMSGREGEQFF.

This chain connects TRBV28 to TRBJ1-1; D possibly corresponds to TRBD1 (5 bases). The CDR3 length is 16 residues. V was trimmed by 2 bases and J by 0 bases, leaving 13 bases between them. Germline V gene data show CDR1 as MDHEN and CDR2 as SYDVKM. As DNA, the CDR3 is TGTGCCAGCAGTTTAGGGGCAGGGTCTATGAACACTGAAGCTTTCTTT. It encodes CASSLGAGSMNTEAFF.

This sequence joins TRBV28 and TRBJ1-2, with D perhaps TRBD1 (5 bases). This CDR3 is built from 16 residues. The germline gives CDR1 MDHEN, CDR2 SYDVKM. The ends were cut back, 1 base at V and 1 base at J, with 13 bases in the middle. The CDR3 is CASSLSPGSYNYGYTF. The DNA for the CDR3 is TGTGCCAGCAGTTTATCCCCAGGGTCCTATAACTATGGCTACACCTTC.

This chain connects TRBV9 to TRBJ2-1; TRBD2 agrees at 10 bases. After removal of 3 bases from V and 5 bases from J, the junction contained 11 bases not matched to a gene. Germline V lookup: CDR1 SGDLS, CDR2 YYNGEE. The CDR3 loop spans 17 amino acids. CDR3 coding DNA: TGTGCCAGCAGCGGAACTTCTGCTAGCGGGAGTAACAATGAGCAGTTCTTC. Translation: CASSGTSASGSNNEQFF.

The chain joins TRBV7-9 to TRBJ2-7, with D tentatively TRBD2 (5 bases). Trimming took off 5 bases at V and 2 bases at J, with 22 bases between the two ends. This CDR3 region has 17 residues. From germline, CDR1 is SEHNR and CDR2 FQNEAQ (reference sequence). DNA of the CDR3: TGTGCCAGCAGCCCTCTTGGGTTCGAGGGTAACCCCTACGAGCAGTACTTC. Residues: CASSPLGFEGNPYEQYF.

This rearrangement joins TRBV7-3 to TRBJ2-1; 7 bases are a match to TRBD2. Germline loops: CDR1 SGHTA, CDR2 FQGTGA. J was trimmed by 5 bases and V by 2 bases; bases with no gene match: 9. The CDR3 contains 16 residues. The CDR3 nucleotides are TGTGCCAGCAGCTTACGTCCCAGCGGGGTGAACAATGAGCAGTTCTTC. Translated: CASSLRPSGVNNEQFF. The full variable domain, rest sourced from reference TRBV7-3 and TRBJ2-1, is GAGVSQTPSNKVTEKGKYVELRCDPISGHTALYWYRQSLGQGPEFLIYFQGTGAADDSGLPNDRFFAVRPEGSVSTLKIQRTERGDSAVYLCASSLRPSGVNNEQFFGPGTRLTVL.

The chain employs TRBV28 and TRBJ1-5; tentatively, D is TRBD1 (5 bases). In germline, CDR1 is MDHEN, CDR2 SYDVKM. There are 15 residues in the CDR3. Trimming pared 5 bases from V and 4 bases from J, leaving 15 bases between. Written as DNA, the CDR3 is TGTGCCAGCAGTCAACACGACAGAGCAAATCAGCCCCAGCATTTT. Translating gives CASSQHDRANQPQHF.

The genes are TRBV7-2 and TRBJ2-3; D may be TRBD1 (6 bases). Germline CDR1 is SGHTA and CDR2 is FQGNSA. The CDR3 contains 16 residues. The V end lost 6 bases, the J end lost 2 bases, and 18 bases lay between the germline ends. The CDR3 DNA sequence: TGTGCCAGCAGGGATCATCCAAGGACAGCCACAGATACGCAGTATTTT. Translation: CASRDHPRTATDTQYF.

CDR3 sequence reads: CATSRAAPMDTQYF. The DNA for the CDR3 is TGTGCCACCAGCAGAGCGGCTCCTATGGATACGCAGTATTTT. The rearrangement uses TRBV15 and TRBJ2-3; D is unresolved. V was shortened by 1 base and J by 6 bases, with 11 bases between the two germline ends. Germline assignment: CDR1 LNHNV and CDR2 YYDKDF (reference sequence). The CDR3 is made up of 14 amino acids.

This clone has only one observation. The junction departs from germline at one end; a sequencing error may be responsible. The chain recombines TRBV10-2 with TRBJ2-7; 9 nucleotides align to TRBD1. Per germline, CDR1 WSHSY and CDR2 SAAADI. The CDR3 extends over 13 amino acids. In DNA, the CDR3 is TGCGCCAGCAGTGAGACAGGGGGCTACGGGCAGTACTTC. Its protein product is CASSETGGYGQYF.

This clone was seen more than once but under ten times. Other DNA sequences in this sample translate to the same CDR3. J is TRBJ2-7 and V is TRBV18, with D possibly being TRBD2 (5 bases). This CDR3 is built from 14 residues. The V gene's germline CDR1 is KGHSH and CDR2 LQKENI. The V gene lost 6 bases and the J gene lost 2 bases, with 14 bases spanning the gap. The CDR3 sequence: CASSPPAETYEQYF. CDR3 sequence (DNA): TGTGCCAGCTCCCCTCCAGCGGAGACCTACGAGCAGTACTTC.